This TCR beta chain was sequenced for a study of CD8 T cells in Susac syndrome. RNA in amounts of about 0.45 to 1 ug was reverse transcribed with random hexamers. TCRdb passed the immunoSEQ multiplex PCR reads through MiXCR, listing each CDR3 protein once. Among some 300,000 distinct CDR3 sequences listed, approximately 91% were seen once. The CDR3 length is 14 residues. Looked up from germline, CDR1 is LGHDT and CDR2 is YNNKEL (reference sequence). The V end lost 0 bases, the J end lost 4 bases, and 10 bases lay between the germline ends. The J gene is TRBJ2-7, the V gene TRBV3-1; a weak D match, TRBD2 (6 bases). The receptor was isolated from a human donor with multiple sclerosis. The specimen was CD8+ T cells from PBMCs. CDR3 in amino acids: CASSQDLASYEQYF. The CDR3 nucleotides read TGTGCCAGCAGCCAAGATCTAGCGAGTTACGAGCAGTACTTC.